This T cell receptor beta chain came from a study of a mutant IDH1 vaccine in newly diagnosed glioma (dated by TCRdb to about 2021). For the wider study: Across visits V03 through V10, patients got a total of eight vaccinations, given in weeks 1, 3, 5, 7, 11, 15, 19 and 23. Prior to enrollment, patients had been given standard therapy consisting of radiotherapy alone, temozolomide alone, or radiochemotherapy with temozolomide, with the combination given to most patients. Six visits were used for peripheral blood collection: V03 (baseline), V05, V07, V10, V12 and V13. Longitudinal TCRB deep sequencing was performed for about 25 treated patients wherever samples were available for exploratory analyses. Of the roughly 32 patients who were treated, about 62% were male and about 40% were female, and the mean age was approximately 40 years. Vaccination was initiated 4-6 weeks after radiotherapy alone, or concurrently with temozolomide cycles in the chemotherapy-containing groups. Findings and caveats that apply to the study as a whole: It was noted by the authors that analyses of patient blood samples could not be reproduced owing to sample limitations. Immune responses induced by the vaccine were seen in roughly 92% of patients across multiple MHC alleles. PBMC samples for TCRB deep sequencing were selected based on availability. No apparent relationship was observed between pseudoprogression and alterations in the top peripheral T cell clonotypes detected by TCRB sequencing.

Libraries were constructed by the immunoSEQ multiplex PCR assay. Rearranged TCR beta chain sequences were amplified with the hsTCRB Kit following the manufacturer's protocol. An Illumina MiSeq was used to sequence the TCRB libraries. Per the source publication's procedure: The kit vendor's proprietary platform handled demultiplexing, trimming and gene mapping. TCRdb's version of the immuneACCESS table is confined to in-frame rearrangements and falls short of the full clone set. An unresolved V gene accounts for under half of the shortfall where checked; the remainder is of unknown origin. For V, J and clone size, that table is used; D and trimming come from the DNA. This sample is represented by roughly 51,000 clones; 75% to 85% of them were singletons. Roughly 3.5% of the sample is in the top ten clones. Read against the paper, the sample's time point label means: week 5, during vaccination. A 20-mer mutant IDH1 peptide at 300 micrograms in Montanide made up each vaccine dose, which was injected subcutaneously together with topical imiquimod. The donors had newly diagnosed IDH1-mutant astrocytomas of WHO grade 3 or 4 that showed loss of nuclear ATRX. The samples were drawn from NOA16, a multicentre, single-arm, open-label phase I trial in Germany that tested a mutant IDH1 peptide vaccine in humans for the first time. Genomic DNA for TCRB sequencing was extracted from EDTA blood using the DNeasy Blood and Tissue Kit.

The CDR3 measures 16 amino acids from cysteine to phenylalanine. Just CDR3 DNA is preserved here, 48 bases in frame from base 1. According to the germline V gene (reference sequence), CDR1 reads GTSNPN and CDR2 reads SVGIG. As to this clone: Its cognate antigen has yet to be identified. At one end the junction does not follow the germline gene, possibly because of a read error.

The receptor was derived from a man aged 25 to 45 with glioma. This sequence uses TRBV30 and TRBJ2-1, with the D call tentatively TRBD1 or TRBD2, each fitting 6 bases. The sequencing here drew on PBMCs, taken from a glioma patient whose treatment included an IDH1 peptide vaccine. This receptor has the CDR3 CAWCVGWGAAGVEQFF. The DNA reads TGTGCCTGGTGTGTGGGGTGGGGGGCCGCTGGGGTTGAGCAGTTCTTC.